A few counts support the clone carrying this TCR beta chain. The target antigen is unknown. CDR3 length equals 16 residues. CDR1 and CDR2 from the germline V gene are SQVTM and ANQGSEA. Trimming removed 6 bases from V and 3 bases from J; junction bases left unmatched: 14. The investigators reverse transcribed all of the isolated RNA, so they sequenced expressed TCRB transcripts. Generated by immunoSEQ multiplex PCR, the TCRdb table keeps only in-frame clones and is missing some. This sample has around 500,000 clones; 11% occur once, and the top ten carry 0.04% to 0.05%. Sorted populations all had greater than 95% purity. This sample was included in a study of beta chain features in type 1 diabetes. Study observations and caveats: Over-representation of high TCR-expressing cells was a possible consequence of cDNA sequencing. VDJ junctions sequenced from type 1 diabetes patients showed fewer insertions and more deletions. The analysis here could not establish whether HLA type shapes TCRB rearrangement.

This TCR was recovered from a young woman in good health. The material sequenced was naive CD4+ T cells from blood. The genes are TRBV29-1 and TRBJ2-7; 10 bases map to TRBD1. The DNA for the CDR3 is TGCAGCGTGGGACGGACAGGGGGAGCACACGACTACGAGCAGTACTTC. This sequence encodes CSVGRTGGAHDYEQYF.